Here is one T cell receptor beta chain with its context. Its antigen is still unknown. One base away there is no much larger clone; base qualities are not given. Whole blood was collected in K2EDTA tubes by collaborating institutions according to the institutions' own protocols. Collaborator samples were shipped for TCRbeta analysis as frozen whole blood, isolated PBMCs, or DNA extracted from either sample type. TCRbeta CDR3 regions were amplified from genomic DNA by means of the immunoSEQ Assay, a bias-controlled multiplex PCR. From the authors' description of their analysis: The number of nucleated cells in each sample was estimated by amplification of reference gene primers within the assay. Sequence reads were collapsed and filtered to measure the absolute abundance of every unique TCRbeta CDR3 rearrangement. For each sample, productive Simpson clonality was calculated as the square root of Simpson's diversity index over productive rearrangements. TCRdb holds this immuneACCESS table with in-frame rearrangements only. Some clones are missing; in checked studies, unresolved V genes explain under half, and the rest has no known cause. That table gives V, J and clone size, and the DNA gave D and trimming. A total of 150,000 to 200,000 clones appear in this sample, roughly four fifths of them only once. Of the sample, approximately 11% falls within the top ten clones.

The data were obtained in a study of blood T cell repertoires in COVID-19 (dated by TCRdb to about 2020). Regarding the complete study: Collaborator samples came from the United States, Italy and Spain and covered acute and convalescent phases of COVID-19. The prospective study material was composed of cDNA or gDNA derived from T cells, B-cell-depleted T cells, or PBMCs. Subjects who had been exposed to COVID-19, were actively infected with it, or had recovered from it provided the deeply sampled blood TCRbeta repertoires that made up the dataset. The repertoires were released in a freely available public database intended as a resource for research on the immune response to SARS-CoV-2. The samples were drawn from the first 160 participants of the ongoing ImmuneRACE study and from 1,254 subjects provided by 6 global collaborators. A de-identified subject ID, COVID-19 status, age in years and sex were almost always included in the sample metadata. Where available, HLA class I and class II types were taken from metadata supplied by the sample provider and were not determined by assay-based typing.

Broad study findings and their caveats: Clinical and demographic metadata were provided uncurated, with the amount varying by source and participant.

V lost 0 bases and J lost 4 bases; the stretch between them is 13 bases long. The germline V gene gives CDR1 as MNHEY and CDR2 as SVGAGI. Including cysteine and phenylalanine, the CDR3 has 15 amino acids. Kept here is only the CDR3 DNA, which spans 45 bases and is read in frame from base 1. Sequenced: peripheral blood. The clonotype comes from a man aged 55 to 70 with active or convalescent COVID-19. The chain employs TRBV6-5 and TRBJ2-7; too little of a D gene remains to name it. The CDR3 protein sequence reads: CASSYSSYYSYEQYF. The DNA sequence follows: TGTGCCAGCAGTTACTCTAGTTATTACTCTTACGAGCAGTACTTC.